Shown below are 9 T cell receptor beta chains from a single sample sequenced in a study of cytomegalovirus exposure and HLA in healthy donors. 13 Jbeta primers and 60 Vbeta primers were used for the PCR. The data were produced by immunoSEQ multiplex PCR, yet TCRdb's version contains in-frame clones alone and is incomplete. In all, the sample yields around 140,000 clones. Sequenced: PBMCs. These receptor sequences come from a woman in her forties in good health and CMV-seronegative.

V usage is TRBV5-1 and J usage is TRBJ2-2; TRBD1 matches 7 bases. Germline V CDR1 and CDR2: SGHRS, YFSETQ. This CDR3 contains 16 residues. Trimming at V came to 0 bases and at J to 6 bases, leaving 8 bases not matched to a gene. CDR3 in DNA: TGCGCCAGCAGCTTGGGACAGGGCGGAAAGTCCGGGGAGCTGTTTTTT. Translation: CASSLGQGGKSGELFF.

The chain carries TRBV5-5 and TRBJ1-4, with 10 bases lining up with TRBD1. Germline CDR1 is SGHKS and CDR2 is YYEKEE (reference sequence). The CDR3 has 15 amino acids. V lost 0 bases to trimming and J lost 7 bases; unmatched junction nucleotides: 3. DNA for the CDR3: TGTGCCAGCAGCTTGGTGGGGACAGGGGCTGAAAAACTGTTTTTT. Its protein is CASSLVGTGAEKLFF.

The V gene is TRBV28, the J gene TRBJ1-1, with 7 bases fitting TRBD1. From germline, CDR1 is MDHEN and CDR2 SYDVKM. V lost 7 bases, J lost 3 bases, and 8 bases stayed unmatched. This CDR3 region has 14 residues. The CDR3 DNA reads as TGTGCCAGCACCCCGACAGGGTACGACACTGAAGCTTTCTTT. Its protein product is CASTPTGYDTEAFF. Together with reference TRBV28 and TRBJ1-1, the CDR3 gives the full variable domain: DVKVTQSSRYLVKRTGEKVFLECVQDMDHENMFWYRQDPGLGLRLIYFSYDVKMKEKGDIPEGYSVSREKKERFSLILESASTNQTSMYLCASTPTGYDTEAFFGQGTRLTVV.

The chain employs TRBV6-5 and TRBJ1-2; 9 bases are a match to TRBD1. The CDR3 sequence is 12 residues long. Germline V lookup: CDR1 MNHEY, CDR2 SVGAGI. V shed 5 bases, J shed 8 bases, and the junction held 3 bases outside the gene matches. The CDR3 DNA reads TGTGCCAGCAGTCGGACAGGGGAGGGCTACACCTTC. This sequence encodes CASSRTGEGYTF.

The gene calls are TRBV15 and TRBJ1-1; weak D call: TRBD1 (5 bases). The V gene's germline CDR1 is LNHNV and CDR2 YYDKDF (reference sequence). The CDR3 covers 13 residues. Trimming took off 6 bases at V and 0 bases at J, with 8 bases between the two ends. This CDR3 reads CATRAGMNTEAFF. CDR3 DNA: TGTGCCACCAGGGCAGGGATGAACACTGAAGCTTTCTTT. Complete variable domain (other parts from reference TRBV15 and TRBJ1-1): DAMVIQNPRYQVTQFGKPVTLSCSQTLNHNVMYWYQQKSSQAPKLLFHYYDKDFNNEADTPDNFQSRRPNTSFCFLDIRSPGLGDTAMYLCATRAGMNTEAFFGQGTRLTVV.

The V gene is TRBV28, the J gene TRBJ1-3; a possible D gene is TRBD1 (6 bases). CDR3 length: 16 residues. The germline V gene encodes CDR1 MDHEN and CDR2 SYDVKM. The germline V and J ends were trimmed by 5 bases and 0 bases, with 14 bases remaining between them. The CDR3 region has the DNA TGTGCCAGCAGTAGATCAGGGGACCTCTCTGGAAACACCATATATTTT. It translates to CASSRSGDLSGNTIYF.

The rearrangement uses TRBV25-1 and TRBJ2-1; D not certain. The V end was cut by 4 bases, the J end by 10 bases, with 5 bases between. The CDR3 length is 10 residues. Germline-derived CDR1 and CDR2 are MGHDK and SYGVNS. CDR3 DNA sequence: TGTGCCAGCAGTGGACAAGAGCAGTTCTTC. Translated, it gives CASSGQEQFF.

V usage is TRBV5-1 and J usage is TRBJ2-1; 7 bases fit TRBD2. This CDR3 spans 16 amino acids. J gave up 5 bases and V 4 bases, and 12 bases lay outside the gene matches. Germline assignment: CDR1 SGHRS and CDR2 YFSETQ. The CDR3 is CASSAGLGALHNEQFF. The CDR3 DNA sequence: TGCGCCAGCAGCGCTGGACTAGGCGCACTCCACAATGAGCAGTTCTTC. The full variable domain, completed using reference TRBV5-1 and TRBJ2-1, is KAGVTQTPRYLIKTRGQQVTLSCSPISGHRSVSWYQQTPGQGLQFLFEYFSETQRNKGNFPGRFSGRQFSNSRSEMNVSTLELGDSALYLCASSAGLGALHNEQFFGPGTRLTVL.

This chain joins TRBV28 and TRBJ2-7; weak D call: TRBD1 (6 bases). CDR3 length: 13 amino acids. The ends were cut back, 3 bases at V and 6 bases at J, with 12 bases in the middle. Germline V gene data show CDR1 as MDHEN and CDR2 as SYDVKM. The CDR3: CASSLGHRGEQYF. The CDR3 region has the DNA TGTGCCAGCAGTTTGGGACATCGGGGCGAGCAGTACTTC.